This T cell receptor beta chain is drawn from a study of early T cells in non-severe SARS-CoV-2 infection. This clonotype was counted a few times. MiXCR, applied by TCRdb to the 5' RACE reads, yields one record per CDR3 protein. The sample records some 67,000 distinct CDR3 sequences, roughly 15% being singletons. The sample taken for sequencing was whole blood. The sequence was obtained from an adult who was a healthcare worker with PCR-confirmed SARS-CoV-2 infection or an uninfected control (not recorded which).

CDR3 DNA sequence: TGTGCCAGCAGCTCCCGACAGGGGGCGTGGACCGGGGAGCTGTTTTTT. It translates to CASSSRQGAWTGELFF. V and J are TRBV7-2 and TRBJ2-2; 10 positions match TRBD1. V dropped 4 bases and J dropped 5; count of bases not matched to a gene: 7. The germline V gene encodes CDR1 SGHTA and CDR2 FQGNSA. The CDR3 spans 16 residues.